The following is a TCR beta chain sequence with its context. Its specificity is not known. These data are taken from a study of T cell responses to AZD1222 COVID-19 vaccine. Overall study results and limits: Donors were largely white British and mainly female; clonal diversity was possibly underestimated. Variant regions that are unmutated are reportedly the target of nearly half of spike-specific TCRs.

Germline lookup yields CDR1 SGHRS and CDR2 YFSETQ. This CDR3 spans 15 amino acids. The V gene end was trimmed by 4 bases and the J gene end by 9 bases; junction bases not matched to a gene: 9. Assay used: immunoSEQ multiplex PCR; TCRdb lists only in-frame clones, some missing. The table has tens of thousands of clones, about 85% seen once. This sample comprised peripheral blood, obtained 28 days after the second AZD1222 dose. The rearrangement links TRBV5-1 to TRBJ2-1; 11 positions agree with TRBD2. The sequence came from an adult who received the AZD1222 COVID-19 vaccine. Here the CDR3 reads CASSKTSGRPAEQFF. As DNA, the CDR3 is TGCGCCAGCAGCAAAACTAGCGGGAGACCGGCTGAGCAGTTCTTC.